The 14 T cell receptor beta chains given below trace back to one sample, sequenced in a study of shared clonotypes between healthy human individuals. This table comes from immunoSEQ multiplex PCR, and its TCRdb copy is limited to in-frame clones, with some not included. In the table there are over 2 million clones, 92% of which are singletons. Material: naive CD4+ T cells from PBMCs. Indicated subset: CD45RA+ positively selected. The receptors here all came from a man between 18 and 29 years old in good health. Some clones in this sample may be carry-over from other donors' samples.

This chain joins TRBV9 and TRBJ1-2; D is undetermined. The CDR3 spans 13 residues. V lost 3 bases and J 6 bases, leaving 12 bases between the germline ends. Looked up from germline, CDR1 is SGDLS and CDR2 is YYNGEE. The CDR3 DNA sequence: TGTGCCAGCAGCGGTGCGGAGGGCGATGGCTACACCTTC. Translation: CASSGAEGDGYTF. Full variable domain (outside the CDR3, taken from reference TRBV9 and TRBJ1-2): DSGVTQTPKHLITATGQRVTLRCSPRSGDLSVYWYQQSLDQGLQFLIQYYNGEERAKGNILERFSAQQFPDLHSELNLSSLELGDSALYFCASSGAEGDGYTFGSGTRLTVV.

The rearrangement uses TRBV7-3 and TRBJ2-5; D possibly corresponds to TRBD2 (5 bases). The V and J ends lost 8 bases and 5 bases respectively, with 18 bases between them. This CDR3 is 14 amino acids long. The germline gives CDR1 SGHTA, CDR2 FQGTGA. The DNA for the CDR3 is TGTGCCAGCGCCGATCCGGGGAGAGGGGAGACCCAGTACTTC. As protein: CASADPGRGETQYF.

CDR3 in amino acids: CASSLGIIGTAGNTIYF. CDR3 in DNA: TGTGCCAGCAGCTTAGGGATTATAGGGACAGCAGGAAACACCATATATTTT. The chain is built from TRBV7-8 and TRBJ1-3, with 7 bases aligning to TRBD1. Looked up from germline, CDR1 is SGHVS and CDR2 is FQNEAQ. V lost 1 base and J lost 4; bases outside the gene matches: 10. The CDR3 is 17 amino acids.

The chain couples TRBV7-9 to TRBJ2-3; D unresolved. The CDR3 has 14 amino acids. V lost 5 bases to trimming and J lost 2 bases, with 11 bases between them. CDR1 and CDR2 from the germline V gene are SEHNR and FQNEAQ (reference sequence). CDR3 region: CASSPTSATDTQYF. The CDR3 DNA is TGTGCCAGCAGCCCGACATCCGCCACAGATACGCAGTATTTT.

The chain employs TRBV28 and TRBJ2-1, with D perhaps TRBD2 (6 bases). Between the trimmed V and J ends, which lost 3 bases and 7 bases, there was a span of 22 bases. The CDR3 runs to 17 residues. Germline V CDR1 and CDR2: MDHEN, SYDVKM. Written as DNA, the CDR3 is TGTGCCAGCAGTTTGGGTGCGGGACTCCCCTGGGGGAATGAGCAGTTCTTC. Its protein product is CASSLGAGLPWGNEQFF.

The chain carries TRBV28 and TRBJ1-5; no definite D call. Germline V gives CDR1 MDHEN, CDR2 SYDVKM. CDR3 length: 16 amino acids. With 0 bases removed from V and 3 bases from J, the gap between germline ends came to 12 bases. CDR3 in DNA: TGTGCCAGCAGTTTATGGACGGGTTTCATCAATCAGCCCCAGCATTTT. It translates to CASSLWTGFINQPQHF.

This chain links TRBV28 with TRBJ1-1; D is perhaps TRBD1 (6 bases). V was pared by 7 bases and J by 1 base, with 19 bases between. CDR3 length: 16 residues. Germline V gives CDR1 MDHEN, CDR2 SYDVKM. The CDR3 protein is CASTSPPGAPNTEAFF. The CDR3 DNA sequence: TGTGCCAGCACCTCCCCGCCAGGGGCGCCGAACACTGAAGCTTTCTTT. The entire variable domain, with the rest obtained from reference TRBV28 and TRBJ1-1, is as follows: DVKVTQSSRYLVKRTGEKVFLECVQDMDHENMFWYRQDPGLGLRLIYFSYDVKMKEKGDIPEGYSVSREKKERFSLILESASTNQTSMYLCASTSPPGAPNTEAFFGQGTRLTVV.

The J gene is TRBJ1-1, the V gene TRBV18; unclear D gene. From germline, CDR1 is KGHSH and CDR2 LQKENI. Trimming cost V 0 bases and J 2 bases, with 10 bases left between them. The CDR3 length is 15 residues. In DNA, the CDR3 is TGTGCCAGCTCACCACCAGGAGGACCTAACACTGAAGCTTTCTTT. It encodes CASSPPGGPNTEAFF.

This clone was counted a single time. The chain employs TRBV5-1 and TRBJ1-1, with D hard to call. The CDR3 contains 14 residues. Germline CDR1 is SGHRS and CDR2 is YFSETQ. V lost 2 bases, J lost 4 bases, and 12 bases lay in between. CDR3 nucleotide sequence: TGCGCCAGCAGCTTTGCTTTTTGGGGCACTGAAGCTTTCTTT. Protein: CASSFAFWGTEAFF.

The CDR3 spells CASTRAGELFF. CDR3 sequence (DNA): TGCGCCAGCACCCGGGCCGGGGAGCTGTTTTTT. This chain connects TRBV10-2 to TRBJ2-2; D remains ambiguous. The ends were cut back, 7 bases at V and 6 bases at J, with 6 bases in the middle. There are 11 residues in the CDR3. The germline CDR1 and CDR2 sequences are WSHSY and SAAADI.

The chain recombines TRBV6-6 with TRBJ1-2, with a tentative D call TRBD1 (5 bases). The CDR3 has 13 residues. Looked up from germline, CDR1 is MNHNY and CDR2 is SVGAGI (reference sequence). Trimming removed 10 bases from V and 0 bases from J, with 12 bases in between. The CDR3 protein is CATRRGTNYGYTF. The DNA of the CDR3 is TGTGCCACCCGGAGGGGAACTAACTATGGCTACACCTTC.

The chain carries TRBV27 and TRBJ2-1; D is unclear. V lost 6 bases to trimming and J lost 4 bases, with 22 bases between them. CDR1 is MNHEY and CDR2 is SMNVEV in the germline V gene (reference sequence). The CDR3 length is 17 residues. CDR3 nucleotides: TGTGCCAGCAGACGAAAGGTTCCGGTACTGCTTTACAATGAGCAGTTCTTC. Protein product: CASRRKVPVLLYNEQFF.

The J gene is TRBJ1-1, the V gene TRBV5-1; 7 positions agree with TRBD1. Germline V gene sequence: CDR1 SGHRS, CDR2 YFSETQ. This CDR3 contains 16 residues. The trim removed 4 bases at V and 4 bases at J, leaving 13 bases unmatched. CDR3 in DNA: TGCGCCAGCAGCCGTGAGGGGGCGCCGGGCGTCACTGAAGCTTTCTTT. This codes for CASSREGAPGVTEAFF.

The chain couples TRBV6-5 to TRBJ1-2; 7 nucleotides align to TRBD1. Germline V gene data show CDR1 as MNHEY and CDR2 as SVGAGI. After removal of 6 bases from V and 6 bases from J, the junction contained 7 bases not matched to a gene. CDR3 length: 13 amino acids. CDR3 bases: TGTGCCAGCAGCTCGGGACAGACCCATGGCTACACCTTC. It encodes CASSSGQTHGYTF.